This paragraph reports one T cell receptor (beta chain). V dropped 0 bases and J dropped 6 bases, with 10 bases sitting between them. Germline V gene data show CDR1 as SGHRS and CDR2 as YFSETQ. The CDR3 runs 15 residues. The data were taken from a study of OX40 agonist ivuxolimab in advanced cancers. Across the whole study: From roughly 20 to 85 years was the age range, with a mean of about 56 years, and about 78% were male.

Data came from immunoSEQ multiplex PCR; TCRdb stores just in-frame clones and leaves some out. Altogether under 95,000 clones are present, about 84% being singletons, with the ten largest covering approximately 7%. The sequence was obtained from an adult with an advanced solid tumor such as melanoma, head and neck, liver or kidney cancer. The chain is built from TRBV5-1 and TRBJ1-6, with D unresolved. This specimen was CD4+ or CD8+ T cells sorted from blood, taken in a trial of the OX40 agonist ivuxolimab. The CDR3 nucleotides read TGCGCCAGCAGCTTGGATCAAGGGTCTAATTCACCCCTCCACTTT. Protein sequence: CASSLDQGSNSPLHF.